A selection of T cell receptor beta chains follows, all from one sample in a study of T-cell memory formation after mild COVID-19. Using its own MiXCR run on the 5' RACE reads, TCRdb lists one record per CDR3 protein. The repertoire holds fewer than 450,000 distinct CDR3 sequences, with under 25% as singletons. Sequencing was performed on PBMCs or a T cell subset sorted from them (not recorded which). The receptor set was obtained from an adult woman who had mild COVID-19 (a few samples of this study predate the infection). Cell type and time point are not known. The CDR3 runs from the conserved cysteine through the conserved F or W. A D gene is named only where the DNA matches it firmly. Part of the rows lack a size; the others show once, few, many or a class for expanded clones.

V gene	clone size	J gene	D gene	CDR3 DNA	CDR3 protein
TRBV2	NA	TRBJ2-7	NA	TGTGCCAGCAGCGAGAGTCGAGCGGGACACTCCTACGAGCAGTACTTC	CASSESRAGHSYEQYF
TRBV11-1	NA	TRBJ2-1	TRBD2	TGTGCCAGCAGCTGGACTAGCGGGAGAGCTAATGAGCAGTTCTTC	CASSWTSGRANEQFF
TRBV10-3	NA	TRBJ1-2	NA	TGTGCCATCAGTGAGTCGCCTAGGGAGTATGGCTACACCTTC	CAISESPREYGYTF
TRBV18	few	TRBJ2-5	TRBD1	TGTGCCAGCTCACCACTACAGGGGTTGTCCCAAGAGACCCAGTACTTC	CASSPLQGLSQETQYF
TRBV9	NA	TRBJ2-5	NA	TGTGCCAGCAGCGTAGATACCAGCTCAGAGACCCAGTACTTC	CASSVDTSSETQYF
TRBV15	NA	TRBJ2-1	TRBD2	TGTGCCACCAGCAGTAGACTAGCGCAGAACAATGAGCAGTTCTTC	CATSSRLAQNNEQFF
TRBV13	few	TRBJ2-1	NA	TGTGCCAGCAGCTTAAGCTCCTTTGGGAATGAGCAGTTCTTC	CASSLSSFGNEQFF
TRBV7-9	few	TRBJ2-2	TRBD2	TGTGCCAGCAGCTCCGGGACTAGCGGGAGTACCGGGGAGCTGTTTTTT	CASSSGTSGSTGELFF
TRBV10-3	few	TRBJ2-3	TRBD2	TGTGCCATCACCGCGAACGTAGCGGGACCTCTCACAGATACGCAGTATTTT	CAITANVAGPLTDTQYF
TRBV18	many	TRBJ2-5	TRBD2	TGTGCCAGCTCTTCTGGACTAGCGGGAGCCAGTGAGACCCAGTACTTC	CASSSGLAGASETQYF
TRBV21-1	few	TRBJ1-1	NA	TGTGCCAGCAGCAAAGGCAGGGTGCGAGGGGAGACTGAAGCTTTCTTT	CASSKGRVRGETEAFF
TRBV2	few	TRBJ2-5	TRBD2	TGTGCCAGCAGTGAGGAGCCTAGCGGGGGTGAGGCCCAGTACTTC	CASSEEPSGGEAQYF
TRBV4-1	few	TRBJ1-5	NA	TGCGCCAGCAGCCAAGATGGGGCAGGAGATCAGCCCCAGCATTTT	CASSQDGAGDQPQHF
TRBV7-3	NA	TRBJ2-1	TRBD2	TGTGCCAGCAGCCAGGAGCTTTGGGTTGGGGGGGGTGAGCAGTTCTTC	CASSQELWVGGGEQFF
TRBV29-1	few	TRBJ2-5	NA	TGCAGCGTTGAGGGGACAAACGAGACCCAGTACTTC	CSVEGTNETQYF
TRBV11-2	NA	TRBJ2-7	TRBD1	TGTGCCAGCAGCTGGGGACAGTCCTCCTACGAGCAGTACTTC	CASSWGQSSYEQYF
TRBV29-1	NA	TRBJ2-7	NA	TGCAGCGTTGTGTCAGGGAACTACGAGCAGTACTTC	CSVVSGNYEQYF
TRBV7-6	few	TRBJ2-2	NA	TGTGCCAGCTCCGGATTGGGTGCCGGGGAGCTGTTTTTT	CASSGLGAGELFF
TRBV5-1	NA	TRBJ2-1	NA	TGCGCCAGCAGCTTGGGACCGGGACGAGAGCAGTTCTTC	CASSLGPGREQFF
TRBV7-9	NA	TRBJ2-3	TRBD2	TGTGCCAGCAGCTTAGTCCTAGCGGGGGAAGATACGCAGTATTTT	CASSLVLAGEDTQYF
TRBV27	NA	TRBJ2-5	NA	TGTGCCAGCAGTTCAAACCGATACAGGTTGGGATTCCAAGAGACCCAGTACTTC	CASSSNRYRLGFQETQYF
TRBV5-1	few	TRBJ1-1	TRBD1	TGCGCCAGCAGCTTGGGGACAGGGGAGGCTTTCTTT	CASSLGTGEAFF
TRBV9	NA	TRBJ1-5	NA	TGTGCCAGCAGCGTGGGAGGGTGGGGTCAGCCCCAGCATTTT	CASSVGGWGQPQHF
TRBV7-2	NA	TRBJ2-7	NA	TGTGCCAGCAGCCTCGACGAAAAGAAGCAGTACGAGCAGTACTTC	CASSLDEKKQYEQYF
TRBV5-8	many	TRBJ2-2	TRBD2	TGTGCCAGCAGCTCCTGGACTAGCGGAAGCACCGGGGAGCTGTTTTTT	CASSSWTSGSTGELFF
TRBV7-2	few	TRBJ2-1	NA	TGTGCCAGCAGCTTATTGCTTGAGCAGTTCTTC	CASSLLLEQFF
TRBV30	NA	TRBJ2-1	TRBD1	TGTGCCTGGAAAATAATAGGGGGACAGCGCTTCTTC	CAWKIIGGQRFF